This passage covers 32 T cell receptor beta chains from one sample sequenced in a study of T-cell memory formation after mild COVID-19. Each CDR3 protein is one row after TCRdb ran MiXCR on the 5' RACE reads. Here the sample spans over 120,000 distinct CDR3 sequences, 6% being singletons. Sequenced input: PBMCs or a T cell subset sorted from them (not recorded which). These receptors were taken from an adult woman who had mild COVID-19 (a few samples of this study predate the infection). Cell type and time point are not known.

This clonotype showed up many times. The chain combines TRBV5-1 with TRBJ2-3; D uncertain. The germline CDR1 and CDR2 sequences are SGHRS and YFSETQ. V lost 3 bases and J 3 bases, leaving 11 bases between the germline ends. CDR3 length: 14 amino acids. CDR3 in amino acids: CASSSIPGTDTQYF. In DNA form, the CDR3 reads TGCGCCAGCAGCTCCATCCCCGGGACAGATACGCAGTATTTT.

This clonotype showed up many times. The chain combines TRBV24-1 with TRBJ2-5; maybe TRBD2 (6 bases). This CDR3 has 14 residues. Trimming removed 4 bases from V and 5 bases from J, with 13 bases in between. Germline CDR1 and CDR2: KGHDR and SFDVKD. The CDR3 here is CATSDPAGSETQYF. In nucleotides, the CDR3 is TGTGCCACCAGTGACCCCGCGGGGTCCGAGACCCAGTACTTC.

This clonotype was recorded many times. V is TRBV6-5 and J is TRBJ2-7; either TRBD1 or TRBD2 may fit D (5 bases each). Germline V gene sequence: CDR1 MNHEY, CDR2 SVGAGI. The CDR3 has 15 amino acids. The V end lost 0 bases, the J end lost 3 bases, and 12 bases lay between the germline ends. The CDR3 coding sequence is TGTGCCAGCAGTTACTCGTCGGGACCCTACTACGAGCAGTACTTC. It specifies CASSYSSGPYYEQYF.

This clonotype was counted between two and nine times. The rearrangement joins TRBV25-1 to TRBJ2-2; D is perhaps TRBD1 (5 bases). V lost 7 bases, J lost 0 bases, and 6 bases lay in between. CDR3 size: 13 residues. CDR1 MGHDK and CDR2 SYGVNS come from the germline V gene. Here the CDR3 reads CASKQANTGELFF. Here the CDR3 DNA reads TGTGCCAGCAAACAGGCGAACACCGGGGAGCTGTTTTTT.

This clonotype was counted at least ten times. The J gene is TRBJ1-1, the V gene TRBV5-5; 7 positions match TRBD1. Germline CDR1 is SGHKS and CDR2 is YYEKEE (reference sequence). This CDR3 spans 17 amino acids. J gave up 7 bases and V 0 bases, and 15 bases lay outside the gene matches. As DNA, the CDR3 is TGTGCCAGCAGCTTGGCTTGGATTGGGAAGGGGGCTGGTGAAGCTTTCTTT. Protein product: CASSLAWIGKGAGEAFF.

This clonotype came up a few times. Here the CDR3 reads CASSLVSGSDTQYF. The CDR3, as DNA: TGTGCCAGCAGCTTAGTCTCCGGGAGCGATACGCAGTATTTT. V and J are TRBV7-2 and TRBJ2-3, with D tentatively TRBD2 (6 bases). CDR1 SGHTA and CDR2 FQGNSA come from the germline V gene. V was cut by 1 base and J by 6 bases, with 11 bases left in between. The CDR3 has 14 amino acids.

This clonotype was counted at least ten times. The chain recombines TRBV6-5 with TRBJ2-4; D gene ambiguous. This CDR3 contains 14 residues. The V end lost 5 bases, the J end lost 7 bases, and 15 bases lay between the germline ends. Per the germline V gene, CDR1 is MNHEY and CDR2 is SVGAGI. The CDR3, as DNA: TGTGCCAGCAGTCCCCGTCGCCTGGTCAACATTCAGTACTTC. Translating gives CASSPRRLVNIQYF.

V usage is TRBV12-3 or TRBV12-4 and J usage is TRBJ2-5, with TRBD2 identical over 11 bases. Trimming took 5 bases from V and 5 from J; bases not matched to a gene: 4. CDR3 size: 14 residues. CDR3 region: CASSLSGRVETQYF. The CDR3 bases are TGTGCCAGCAGTCTTAGCGGGAGGGTCGAGACCCAGTACTTC.

The rearrangement links TRBV4-1 to TRBJ2-7; D may be TRBD1 or TRBD2 (5 bases each). The CDR3 is made up of 16 amino acids. Germline CDR1 MGHRA, CDR2 YSYEKL. Trimming stripped 7 bases from V and 7 bases from J, with 26 bases between. CDR3 sequence reads: CASTRGPPGSSLEQYF. The CDR3 nucleotides are TGCGCCAGCACCCGGGGACCGCCGGGGAGCTCCTTGGAGCAGTACTTC.

This CDR3 reads CASTPTGPGGELFF. The CDR3 nucleotides read TGTGCCAGCACACCAACGGGGCCTGGCGGGGAGCTGTTTTTT. This chain connects TRBV7-9 to TRBJ2-2; tentatively, D is TRBD1 or TRBD2 (5 bases each). The CDR3 contains 14 residues. The germline gives CDR1 SEHNR, CDR2 FQNEAQ (reference sequence). V dropped 7 bases and J dropped 7 bases, with 16 bases sitting between them.

This clonotype turned up a few times. This chain joins TRBV6-1 and TRBJ1-6, with 7 bases aligning to TRBD1. The germline gives CDR1 MNHNS, CDR2 SASEGT. After removal of 6 bases from V and 18 bases from J, the junction contained 14 bases not matched to a gene. The CDR3 has 13 residues. CDR3 protein: CASSAPGTVRTHF. The DNA for the CDR3 is TGTGCCAGCAGCGCTCCCGGGACAGTTCGTACCCACTTT.

The chain combines TRBV20-1 with TRBJ2-7; 10 positions match TRBD2. This CDR3 contains 16 residues. V trimming: 1 base; J trimming: 4 bases; junction bases outside the gene matches: 10. Germline V CDR1 and CDR2: DFQATT, SNEGSKA (reference sequence). CDR3 sequence (DNA): TGCAGTGCTAGAGCCCGGGAGGGACTAGCGCGATACGAGCAGTACTTC. This translates into CSARAREGLARYEQYF.

J is TRBJ2-1 and V is TRBV7-2; 14 bases map to TRBD2. The CDR3 runs to 14 residues. Germline V gene lookup returns CDR1 SGHTA and CDR2 FQGNSA. With 3 bases clipped from V and 15 bases from J, the junction kept 7 bases outside the gene matches. The CDR3 protein is CASSLGTSGSHRFF. CDR3 DNA sequence: TGTGCCAGCAGCTTGGGGACTAGCGGGAGTCACCGGTTCTTC. Filled out from reference TRBV7-2 and TRBJ2-1, the complete variable domain reads GAGVSQSPSNKVTEKGKDVELRCDPISGHTALYWYRQSLGQGLEFLIYFQGNSAPDKSGLPSDRFSAERTGGSVSTLTIQRTQQEDSAVYLCASSLGTSGSHRFFGPGTRLTVL.

A note on this clonotype: A read error is possible here, since a much larger clone lies one base away. The chain combines TRBV6-6 with TRBJ2-2; D uncertain. The CDR3 has 13 residues. Germline-derived CDR1 and CDR2 are MNHNY and SVGAGI (reference sequence). The V and J ends lost 4 bases and 3 bases respectively, with 6 bases between them. DNA of the CDR3: TGTGCCAGCAGTTGGACGGACACCGGGGAGCTGTTTTTT. As protein: CASSWTDTGELFF.

This clonotype was observed many times. The genes are TRBV5-1 and TRBJ2-4; unclear D gene. CDR3 length: 14 amino acids. CDR1 SGHRS and CDR2 YFSETQ come from the germline V gene. Trimming shortened V by 0 bases and J by 8 bases, and 12 bases separated the two germline ends. The DNA of the CDR3 is TGCGCCAGCAGCTTGGATCTTATGAAAGACATTCAGTACTTC. The encoded protein is CASSLDLMKDIQYF.

V usage is TRBV5-5 and J usage is TRBJ2-3; D unresolved. From germline, CDR1 is SGHKS and CDR2 YYEKEE (reference sequence). The germline V and J ends were trimmed by 6 bases and 4 bases, with 15 bases remaining between them. The CDR3 is 14 residues long. This CDR3 reads CASNSPAKSDTQYF. The CDR3 DNA follows: TGTGCCAGCAACTCCCCGGCAAAATCAGATACGCAGTATTTT.

This clonotype was seen a few times. This chain connects TRBV7-2 to TRBJ1-2, with D uncertain. V lost 8 bases to trimming and J lost 2 bases, with 6 bases between them. The CDR3 consists of 11 residues. In germline, CDR1 is SGHTA, CDR2 FQGNSA. The CDR3 sequence: CASGGNYGYTF. The CDR3, as DNA: TGTGCCAGCGGTGGGAACTATGGCTACACCTTC. The full variable domain, completed using reference TRBV7-2 and TRBJ1-2, is GAGVSQSPSNKVTEKGKDVELRCDPISGHTALYWYRQSLGQGLEFLIYFQGNSAPDKSGLPSDRFSAERTGGSVSTLTIQRTQQEDSAVYLCASGGNYGYTFGSGTRLTVV.

This clonotype turned up a few times. The chain links TRBV20-1 to TRBJ2-1; TRBD2 matches 14 bases. The V segment lost 6 bases and the J segment 4 bases; nucleotides outside the gene matches: 11. This CDR3 region has 17 residues. The germline CDR1 and CDR2 sequences are DFQATT and SNEGSKA (reference sequence). The CDR3 coding sequence is TGCAGTGCGATCCTACCGGGACTAGCGGGAGAGTACAATGAGCAGTTCTTC. Encoded protein: CSAILPGLAGEYNEQFF.

This rearrangement joins TRBV12-3 or TRBV12-4 to TRBJ1-1; D not resolved. CDR3 length: 14 residues. Trimming left V 6 bases short and J 0 bases short, with 11 bases between. CDR3 protein: CASRPSPMNTEAFF. CDR3 coding DNA: TGTGCCAGCAGGCCCAGCCCCATGAACACTGAAGCTTTCTTT.

The J gene is TRBJ1-2, the V gene TRBV10-3, with 9 nucleotides matching TRBD1. The CDR3 is 14 amino acids. Looked up from germline, CDR1 is ENHRY and CDR2 is SYGVKD. The junction had 10 bases not matched to a gene; V was cut back by 6 bases and J by 8 bases. The CDR3 sequence is CAISPPGTGRGYTF. CDR3 nucleotide sequence: TGTGCCATCAGCCCACCCGGGACAGGGCGCGGCTACACCTTC.

This clonotype was seen repeatedly, ten times or more. The V and J genes are TRBV12-3 or TRBV12-4 and TRBJ2-3; 9 bases fit TRBD2. Trimming cost V 7 bases and J 4 bases; bases outside gene matches: 9. The CDR3 spans 15 residues. The CDR3 loop is CASTVSGSSSDTQYF. The CDR3 DNA follows: TGTGCCAGCACTGTTAGCGGGAGTAGCTCAGATACGCAGTATTTT.

This clonotype was recorded at least ten times. The J gene is TRBJ2-3, the V gene TRBV7-2; TRBD2 matches 8 bases. J was trimmed by 3 bases and V by 2 bases; bases with no gene match: 4. The CDR3 covers 15 residues. Per the germline V gene, CDR1 is SGHTA and CDR2 is FQGNSA. CDR3 DNA: TGTGCCAGCAGCTTAACACCTAGCGGGACAGATACGCAGTATTTT. It translates to CASSLTPSGTDTQYF.

The V gene is TRBV14, the J gene TRBJ2-3; TRBD2 matches 14 bases. V trimming: 5 bases; J trimming: 3 bases; junction bases outside the gene matches: 13. The CDR3 runs 19 residues. Germline V gene data show CDR1 as SGHDN and CDR2 as FVKESK. The CDR3 DNA reads as TGTGCCAGCAGCATACGGCCCGGGACTAGCGGGAGCAGGACAGATACGCAGTATTTT. Residues: CASSIRPGTSGSRTDTQYF.

A single count supports this clonotype. CDR3 region: CASSSSQATSYEQYF. CDR3 DNA sequence: TGTGCCAGCAGCTCGTCTCAGGCGACCTCCTACGAGCAGTACTTC. The chain joins TRBV28 to TRBJ2-7, with D unclear. The CDR3 totals 15 residues. Trimming pared 6 bases from V and 0 bases from J, leaving 15 bases between. CDR1 is MDHEN and CDR2 is SYDVKM in the germline V gene.

This clonotype has just a few counts. The J gene is TRBJ2-7, the V gene TRBV24-1; 7 bases fit TRBD1. The junction had 6 bases not matched to a gene; V was cut back by 3 bases and J by 2 bases. The CDR3 is 15 amino acids. Germline assignment: CDR1 KGHDR and CDR2 SFDVKD. CDR3 sequence: CATSDATGPAYEQYF. CDR3 bases: TGTGCCACCAGTGATGCGACAGGGCCTGCCTACGAGCAGTACTTC.

This clonotype was counted ten times or more. This chain joins TRBV7-2 and TRBJ2-5; D tentatively reads TRBD1 or TRBD2 (5 bases each). This CDR3 contains 15 residues. Germline V lookup: CDR1 SGHTA, CDR2 FQGNSA. Deletions cut 5 bases from V and 6 bases from J, with 19 bases between. The CDR3 loop reads CASSQSGGQVKTQYF. Written as DNA, the CDR3 is TGTGCCAGCAGCCAAAGTGGGGGTCAGGTAAAGACCCAGTACTTC.

This clonotype was seen many times. V and J are TRBV7-2 and TRBJ2-2; D is possibly TRBD1 (6 bases). V was cut by 5 bases and J by 6 bases, with 16 bases left in between. The CDR3 loop spans 15 amino acids. CDR1 and CDR2 from the germline V gene are SGHTA and FQGNSA. DNA of the CDR3: TGTGCCAGCAGCAAAATGGGGGCTAGGGCCGGGGAGCTGTTTTTT. This gives the protein CASSKMGARAGELFF.

This clonotype was seen only a few times. The J gene is TRBJ2-1, the V gene TRBV20-1; D is undetermined. The CDR3 has 11 residues. V lost 6 bases and J 9 bases, leaving 12 bases between the germline ends. Per germline, CDR1 DFQATT and CDR2 SNEGSKA (reference sequence). The CDR3 sequence is CSATPGGEQFF. The CDR3 nucleotides read TGCAGTGCGACGCCTGGCGGTGAGCAGTTCTTC.

In its sample, this clonotype was seen a few times. The chain couples TRBV4-2 to TRBJ1-2, with D hard to call. Germline values: CDR1 LGHNA, CDR2 YNFKEQ. This CDR3 is 16 amino acids long. With 0 bases removed from V and 4 bases from J, the gap between germline ends came to 15 bases. The CDR3 sequence is CASSQDSATRRYGYTF. CDR3 sequence (DNA): TGTGCCAGCAGCCAAGATTCGGCAACGCGACGCTATGGCTACACCTTC.

The table lists this clonotype with a few counts. This chain links TRBV6-2 or TRBV6-3 with TRBJ2-1, with D tentatively TRBD2 (6 bases). Trimming shortened V by 7 bases and J by 2 bases, and 21 bases separated the two germline ends. Germline V lookup: CDR1 MNHEY, CDR2 SVGEGT. The CDR3 is 17 amino acids. CDR3 sequence reads: CASTRFQGGLAYNEQFF. As DNA, the CDR3 is TGTGCCAGCACCCGATTTCAGGGAGGTCTGGCCTACAATGAGCAGTTCTTC.

Only a few counts were recorded for this clonotype. The gene calls are TRBV11-3 and TRBJ1-2; possibly TRBD1 for D (6 bases). This CDR3 spans 17 amino acids. The germline V gene has CDR1 SGHNT and CDR2 YENEEA. The V and J ends lost 1 base and 5 bases respectively, with 20 bases between them. CDR3 loop: CASSLGGTRGAKYGYTF. The CDR3, as DNA: TGTGCCAGCAGCTTAGGGGGGACCAGGGGCGCAAAGTATGGCTACACCTTC.

This clonotype was detected many times. The gene calls are TRBV23-1 and TRBJ2-1; D gene uncertain. TRBV23-1 is an ORF, with its function uncertain. The length of the CDR3 is 14 residues. The ends were cut back, 0 bases at V and 8 bases at J, with 11 bases in the middle. The CDR3 nucleotides are TGCGCCAGCAGTCAATCTTACCCCTCGGATGAGCAGTTCTTC. Its protein is CASSQSYPSDEQFF.